This passage covers 17 T cell receptor beta chains from one sample sequenced in a study of cytomegalovirus exposure and HLA in healthy donors. PCR primers comprised 60 Vbeta and 13 Jbeta primers. Clones were read by immunoSEQ multiplex PCR, and TCRdb kept only the in-frame ones, dropping some. The table shows 100,000 or so clones, with approximately 83% occurring only once. The sample taken for sequencing was PBMCs. The receptors were gathered from a man aged 18 to 29 in good health and CMV-seronegative.

A single count supports this clone. This chain links TRBV4-2 with TRBJ2-1; 7 nucleotides agree with TRBD2. The CDR3 spans 17 residues. Germline V gene sequence: CDR1 LGHNA, CDR2 YNFKEQ. V shed 0 bases, J shed 6 bases, and the junction held 11 bases outside the gene matches. The CDR3 DNA sequence: TGTGCCAGCAGCCAAGATAAACCCAGCGGGGAGAGCAATGAGCAGTTCTTC. Translated, it gives CASSQDKPSGESNEQFF.

The chain joins TRBV14 to TRBJ1-3, with 7 nucleotides matching TRBD1. This CDR3 spans 17 amino acids. With V trimmed by 5 bases and J by 0 bases, 10 bases remained unmatched. Germline V gene lookup returns CDR1 SGHDN and CDR2 FVKESK. CDR3 sequence reads: CASSIAGQLFSGNTIYF. In DNA, the CDR3 is TGTGCCAGCAGCATTGCGGGACAGTTGTTCTCTGGAAACACCATATATTTT.

This sequence joins TRBV6-5 and TRBJ1-1, with 7 bases fitting TRBD1. There are 13 residues in the CDR3. Germline V gene sequence: CDR1 MNHEY, CDR2 SVGAGI. With 5 bases clipped from V and 8 bases from J, the junction kept 8 bases outside the gene matches. The CDR3, as DNA: TGTGCCAGCAGTCGCAGGAGGACAGGAGAAGCTTTCTTT. It encodes CASSRRRTGEAFF.

This chain joins TRBV28 and TRBJ1-2; TRBD1 agrees at 8 bases. The CDR3 is made up of 14 amino acids. Germline CDR1 MDHEN, CDR2 SYDVKM. V was pared by 10 bases and J by 3 bases, with 10 bases of the junction left unmatched. The CDR3 DNA sequence: TGTGCCACCATGCAGGGGGCGGTTTACTATGGCTACACCTTC. The encoded protein is CATMQGAVYYGYTF.

The V call is TRBV27, the J call TRBJ1-1, with D possibly matching TRBD1 (5 bases). This CDR3 is 14 amino acids long. Germline CDR1 is MNHEY and CDR2 is SMNVEV (reference sequence). The ends were cut back, 5 bases at V and 3 bases at J, with 13 bases in the middle. This CDR3 is CASSPHRYYTEAFF. The CDR3 bases are TGTGCCAGCAGTCCCCACAGGTATTACACTGAAGCTTTCTTT.

This clone has only one observation. This chain joins TRBV5-1 and TRBJ1-2; 10 bases are a match to TRBD1. The germline gives CDR1 SGHRS, CDR2 YFSETQ. The CDR3 consists of 15 residues. V lost 4 bases to trimming and J lost 4 bases; unmatched junction nucleotides: 7. In DNA form, the CDR3 reads TGCGCCAGCAGCGACAGGGGGCGCCAAGGCTATGGCTACACCTTC. Translating it yields CASSDRGRQGYGYTF.

V and J are TRBV30 and TRBJ1-5; D call uncertain. CDR1 is GTSNPN, CDR2 SVGIG, per germline (reference sequence). Trimming stripped 2 bases from V and 3 bases from J, with 11 bases between. CDR3 size: 14 residues. The CDR3 DNA sequence: TGTGCCTGGAGTAGGGAGAAAGACAATCAGCCCCAGCATTTT. It yields the protein CAWSREKDNQPQHF.

The rearrangement uses TRBV19 and TRBJ2-2, with D possibly TRBD1 on 6 matching bases. Per germline, CDR1 LNHDA and CDR2 SQIVND (reference sequence). The CDR3 sequence is 14 residues long. Trimming removed 6 bases from V and 4 bases from J, with 12 bases in between. The CDR3 is CASRPDSFTGELFF. The DNA of the CDR3 is TGTGCCAGTAGGCCGGACAGTTTCACCGGGGAGCTGTTTTTT.

This clone was observed a single time. The V gene is TRBV9, the J gene TRBJ1-1; 10 positions agree with TRBD1. This CDR3 comprises 16 residues. CDR1 SGDLS and CDR2 YYNGEE come from the germline V gene. Trimming at V came to 1 base and at J to 6 bases, leaving 9 bases not matched to a gene. The CDR3 DNA reads as TGTGCCAGCAGCGTACGGCCGACAGGGGGCTTCGCTGAAGCTTTCTTT. Amino acid sequence: CASSVRPTGGFAEAFF.

The chain joins TRBV4-1 to TRBJ2-3; TRBD2 agrees at 8 bases. The CDR3 totals 18 residues. Germline loops: CDR1 MGHRA, CDR2 YSYEKL. J was trimmed by 5 bases and V by 0 bases; bases with no gene match: 13. CDR3 loop: CASSQEGRGAGDIDTQYF. The CDR3 nucleotides are TGCGCCAGCAGCCAAGAAGGCCGTGGAGCGGGAGACATAGATACGCAGTATTTT.

The rearrangement uses TRBV6-5 and TRBJ1-4; 8 bases are shared with TRBD1. V trimming: 6 bases; J trimming: 8 bases; junction bases outside the gene matches: 8. The V gene's germline CDR1 is MNHEY and CDR2 SVGAGI. The CDR3 totals 14 residues. This CDR3 is CASRWTGSGEKLFF. The DNA for the CDR3 is TGTGCCAGCAGATGGACAGGGAGCGGAGAAAAACTGTTTTTT.

This clone was counted a few times. The V gene is TRBV19, the J gene TRBJ2-3; TRBD2 aligns across 8 bases. Unmatched junction bases numbered 3, after V lost 3 bases and J lost 7 bases. CDR1 and CDR2 (germline): LNHDA, SQIVND (reference sequence). The CDR3 runs 13 residues. The CDR3 bases are TGTGCCAGTAGTATTATAGCGGGGTATACGCAGTATTTT. Translation gives CASSIIAGYTQYF.

The J gene is TRBJ1-1, the V gene TRBV9, with 7 positions matching TRBD1. This CDR3 spans 13 amino acids. With 0 bases clipped from V and 7 bases from J, the junction kept 3 bases outside the gene matches. Germline V lookup: CDR1 SGDLS, CDR2 YYNGEE. In DNA, the CDR3 is TGTGCCAGCAGCGTAGACAGGGGAGGTGAAGCTTTCTTT. This codes for CASSVDRGGEAFF. The variable domain in full, with the rest retrieved from reference TRBV9 and TRBJ1-1, is DSGVTQTPKHLITATGQRVTLRCSPRSGDLSVYWYQQSLDQGLQFLIQYYNGEERAKGNILERFSAQQFPDLHSELNLSSLELGDSALYFCASSVDRGGEAFFGQGTRLTVV.

The rearrangement uses TRBV11-2 and TRBJ2-2; 10 bases agree with TRBD1. J lost 5 bases, V lost 2 bases, and 11 bases had no gene match. CDR3 length equals 18 residues. The germline CDR1 and CDR2 sequences are SGHAT and FQNNGV. The CDR3 nucleotides are TGTGCCAGCAGCTTATACCGAGACAGGGGGCGACGTACCGGGGAGCTGTTTTTT. It encodes CASSLYRDRGRRTGELFF.

V usage is TRBV6-5 and J usage is TRBJ1-1, with TRBD1 identical over 9 bases. The germline CDR1 and CDR2 sequences are MNHEY and SVGAGI. The junction had 0 bases not matched to a gene; V was cut back by 1 base and J by 3 bases. This CDR3 spans 14 amino acids. CDR3 region: CASSYWTGDTEAFF. The DNA for the CDR3 is TGTGCCAGCAGTTACTGGACAGGGGACACTGAAGCTTTCTTT.

The genes are TRBV5-6 and TRBJ2-5, with 14 positions matching TRBD2. Germline loops: CDR1 SGHDT, CDR2 YYEEEE. The CDR3 is made up of 16 amino acids. V dropped 3 bases and J dropped 5; count of bases not matched to a gene: 6. The CDR3, as DNA: TGTGCCAGCAGCTGGGGGACTAGCGGGAGCGGGGAGACCCAGTACTTC. Protein: CASSWGTSGSGETQYF.

The genes are TRBV6-5 and TRBJ1-5, with a tentative D call TRBD1 (6 bases). Trimming took off 6 bases at V and 2 bases at J, with 8 bases between the two ends. Per germline, CDR1 MNHEY and CDR2 SVGAGI. The CDR3 totals 13 residues. CDR3 nucleotides: TGTGCCAGCAGAGAGGGGGGCAATCAGCCCCAGCATTTT. Translating gives CASREGGNQPQHF.